The 11 T cell receptor beta chains listed next were all sequenced from one sample in a study of blood T cell repertoires in COVID-19. Clones were sequenced by immunoSEQ multiplex PCR, and TCRdb holds only the in-frame ones, with some missing. The profile covers about 160,000 clones, with roughly 93% appearing a single time and roughly 4.5% taken by the ten largest. The sequenced material came from peripheral blood. The receptors originated from a woman aged 50 to 65 with acute or convalescent COVID-19.

J is TRBJ1-1 and V is TRBV6-5, with a possible D match to TRBD1 (6 bases). Germline CDR1 is MNHEY and CDR2 is SVGAGI. V lost 6 bases and J 4 bases, leaving 18 bases between the germline ends. The CDR3 totals 15 residues. The DNA of the CDR3 is TGTGCCAGCAGGCCTACAGGGTTTATTGGCACTGAAGCTTTCTTT. Translation gives CASRPTGFIGTEAFF.

The chain has TRBV24-1 and TRBJ1-5; D may be TRBD1 (5 bases). The CDR3 has 19 amino acids. Trimming cost V 1 base and J 2 bases, with 20 bases left between them. From germline, CDR1 is KGHDR and CDR2 SFDVKD. CDR3 amino acids: CATSDFWGIRGYCNQPQHF. In DNA, the CDR3 is TGTGCCACCAGTGATTTTTGGGGAATTCGGGGGTATTGCAATCAGCCCCAGCATTTT.

The chain uses TRBV7-9 and TRBJ1-2; D is possibly TRBD1 (5 bases). Germline CDR1 and CDR2: SEHNR and FQNEAQ (reference sequence). The CDR3 has 14 amino acids. Trimming removed 5 bases from V and 1 base from J, with 11 bases in between. The CDR3 region is CASSLTGHNYGYTF. The CDR3 DNA sequence: TGTGCCAGCAGCCTAACAGGACATAACTATGGCTACACCTTC.

The chain is built from TRBV27 and TRBJ1-6; 7 bases match TRBD1. Germline values: CDR1 MNHEY, CDR2 SMNVEV (reference sequence). Losses at the gene ends were 5 bases for V and 7 bases for J; bases not matched to a gene: 8. The CDR3 sequence is 15 residues long. The CDR3 DNA is TGTGCCAGCAGTCATCGAACAGGGGACAATTCACCCCTCCACTTT. Amino acids: CASSHRTGDNSPLHF.

This chain links TRBV27 with TRBJ2-2, with TRBD1 as a possible D gene (5 bases). This CDR3 is built from 17 residues. The V and J ends lost 3 bases and 4 bases respectively, with 18 bases between them. From germline, CDR1 is MNHEY and CDR2 SMNVEV (reference sequence). CDR3 protein: CASSLSSGRVSTGELFF. CDR3 DNA sequence: TGTGCCAGCAGTTTGTCTTCGGGCAGGGTGAGCACCGGGGAGCTGTTTTTT.

The rearrangement joins TRBV24-1 to TRBJ2-1; 9 nucleotides align to TRBD2. V was pared by 7 bases and J by 9 bases, with 15 bases of the junction left unmatched. The CDR3 extends over 16 amino acids. Germline V gene sequence: CDR1 KGHDR, CDR2 SFDVKD. CDR3 sequence reads: CATRVPSGILGGEQFF. In nucleotides, the CDR3 is TGTGCCACCAGGGTCCCTAGCGGGATCTTAGGGGGTGAGCAGTTCTTC.

The V call is TRBV19, the J call TRBJ1-5; D remains ambiguous. The CDR3 is 16 residues long. V was clipped by 5 bases and J by 3 bases, with 17 bases between them. Germline CDR1 reads LNHDA; CDR2 reads SQIVND (reference sequence). CDR3 amino acids: CASSESTRALNQPQHF. The CDR3 nucleotides read TGTGCCAGTAGTGAATCGACACGAGCCCTCAATCAGCCCCAGCATTTT.

The chain has TRBV7-9 and TRBJ2-2; D call uncertain. Per the germline V gene, CDR1 is SEHNR and CDR2 is FQNEAQ (reference sequence). The CDR3 runs to 14 residues. The germline V and J ends were trimmed by 3 bases and 3 bases, with 8 bases remaining between them. The CDR3 region has the DNA TGTGCCAGCAGCTTGTTGTCAGACACCGGGGAGCTGTTTTTT. It yields the protein CASSLLSDTGELFF.

The chain uses TRBV19 and TRBJ2-2, with a weak D call TRBD2 (6 bases). The V end lost 3 bases, the J end lost 6 bases, and 14 bases lay between the germline ends. Per the germline V gene, CDR1 is LNHDA and CDR2 is SQIVND (reference sequence). This CDR3 is 15 amino acids long. The CDR3 DNA reads as TGTGCCAGTAGTATTGGAGGGGCGCAGGCCGGGGAGCTGTTTTTT. Translation: CASSIGGAQAGELFF. Full variable domain (missing parts from reference TRBV19 and TRBJ2-2): DGGITQSPKYLFRKEGQNVTLSCEQNLNHDAMYWYRQDPGQGLRLIYYSQIVNDFQKGDIAEGYSVSREKKESFPLTVTSAQKNPTAFYLCASSIGGAQAGELFFGEGSRLTVL.

V usage is TRBV10-3 and J usage is TRBJ2-7, with D possibly TRBD1 on 6 matching bases. V was cut by 8 bases and J by 2 bases, with 13 bases left in between. The CDR3 totals 13 residues. CDR1 and CDR2 from the germline V gene are ENHRY and SYGVKD. The chain's CDR3 is CAIGSNRAYEQYF. CDR3 nucleotide sequence: TGTGCCATCGGGAGTAACAGGGCCTACGAGCAGTACTTC.

In this sample, this clone turned up once. The chain has TRBV7-2 and TRBJ2-5; 13 nucleotides match TRBD2. Germline CDR1 reads SGHTA; CDR2 reads FQGNSA. The V gene end was trimmed by 5 bases and the J gene end by 4 bases; junction bases not matched to a gene: 16. The CDR3 is 19 amino acids. The CDR3 DNA is TGTGCCAGCAGCCCGCCCCACAGACTAGCGGGAGGCCTAGGAGAGACCCAGTACTTC. Its protein product is CASSPPHRLAGGLGETQYF. Looking up the rest from reference TRBV7-2 and TRBJ2-5 gives the full variable domain: GAGVSQSPSNKVTEKGKDVELRCDPISGHTALYWYRQSLGQGLEFLIYFQGNSAPDKSGLPSDRFSAERTGGSVSTLTIQRTQQEDSAVYLCASSPPHRLAGGLGETQYFGPGTRLLVL.